A single sample gave rise to the 22 T cell receptor beta chains below, sequenced in a study of Tregs in tolerant kidney transplant recipients (dated by TCRdb to between 2018 and 2020). The protocol used for the library was the immunoSEQ multiplex PCR assay. TCRdb obtained this table from immuneACCESS and retained in-frame rearrangements with V and J assigned. These tables miss some clones; where compared with another copy, unresolved V genes account for less than half of the shortfall, and the remainder is unexplained. This sample comprises about 100,000 clones, almost 90% of them detected only once. Clones ranked in the top ten supply approximately 0.35% of the sample. Interpreted using the paper, the time point label stands for: blood sample drawn before combined kidney and bone marrow transplant. Sequenced here: CD4+ T cells from blood, sampled before the transplant. These TCRs come from a human donor who received a combined kidney and bone marrow transplant.

CDR3 nucleotide sequence: TGTGCCATCAGTGAGTTGGAGGGGGCGGACGGCTACACCTTC. Protein sequence: CAISELEGADGYTF. The J gene is TRBJ1-2, the V gene TRBV10-3, with 7 bases identical to TRBD1. The CDR3 length is 14 residues. CDR1 and CDR2 (germline): ENHRY, SYGVKD. V was clipped by 1 base and J by 8 bases; unmatched bases: 7.

This chain joins TRBV18 and TRBJ1-1, with TRBD1 identical over 7 bases. V trimming: 2 bases; J trimming: 1 base; junction bases outside the gene matches: 4. The germline V gene has CDR1 KGHSH and CDR2 LQKENI. The CDR3 is 15 amino acids. The CDR3 sequence is CASSPSGQRNTEAFF. The CDR3 DNA is TGTGCCAGCTCACCATCGGGACAGAGGAACACTGAAGCTTTCTTT.

The genes are TRBV6-5 and TRBJ2-6; TRBD1 matches 7 bases. V lost 3 bases to trimming and J lost 0 bases; unmatched junction nucleotides: 2. Per germline, CDR1 MNHEY and CDR2 SVGAGI. There are 16 residues in the CDR3. This CDR3 reads CASSYAGGSGANVLTF. The CDR3 nucleotides are TGTGCCAGCAGTTATGCAGGGGGCTCTGGGGCCAACGTCCTGACTTTC.

The chain recombines TRBV7-2 with TRBJ1-1; a weak D match, TRBD1 (6 bases). The CDR3 spans 16 residues. Germline V CDR1 and CDR2: SGHTA, FQGNSA. V lost 5 bases to trimming and J lost 0 bases, with 16 bases between them. CDR3 in amino acids: CASSQLFRGMNTEAFF. DNA of the CDR3: TGTGCCAGCAGCCAACTTTTCAGGGGAATGAACACTGAAGCTTTCTTT.

This chain joins TRBV11-3 and TRBJ2-3; D might be TRBD2 (7 bases). V was clipped by 3 bases and J by 6 bases, with 16 bases between them. This CDR3 contains 15 residues. The germline CDR1 and CDR2 sequences are SGHNT and YENEEA. The CDR3 sequence: CASSLGAGGPDTQYF. The CDR3 coding sequence is TGTGCCAGCAGCTTGGGGGCCGGGGGGCCCGATACGCAGTATTTT.

J is TRBJ2-1 and V is TRBV6-5; D not certain. V gave up 5 bases and J gave up 7 bases, with 12 bases separating them. Germline CDR1 and CDR2: MNHEY and SVGAGI. This CDR3 contains 13 residues. The CDR3 region is CASSPLVPNEQFF. CDR3 coding DNA: TGTGCCAGCAGTCCCCTCGTTCCTAATGAGCAGTTCTTC.

CDR3 DNA: TGTGCCAGTAGTATAGCCGGGACTAGCGGGAGGCCAAGGGACCACGAGCAGTACTTC. Residues: CASSIAGTSGRPRDHEQYF. The V call is TRBV19, the J call TRBJ2-7, with TRBD2 matching over 15 bases. CDR3 length equals 19 residues. Trimming removed 1 base from V and 5 bases from J; junction bases left unmatched: 12. Germline CDR1 LNHDA, CDR2 SQIVND (reference sequence).

The chain carries TRBV15 and TRBJ1-3; no definite D call. The CDR3 covers 16 residues. The germline V gene encodes CDR1 LNHNV and CDR2 YYDKDF (reference sequence). Trimming cost V 3 bases and J 4 bases, with 16 bases left between them. This chain's CDR3 is CATSSGRGGQGNTIYF. The CDR3 region has the DNA TGTGCCACCAGCAGCGGAAGAGGCGGGCAAGGAAACACCATATATTTT.

This chain joins TRBV28 and TRBJ2-1; TRBD2 matches 7 bases. The CDR3 has 13 amino acids. Looked up from germline, CDR1 is MDHEN and CDR2 is SYDVKM. Trimming removed 6 bases from V and 8 bases from J; junction bases left unmatched: 7. The CDR3 region is CASRGGLFDEQFF. For the CDR3, the DNA is TGTGCCAGCAGGGGGGGACTATTCGATGAGCAGTTCTTC.

The chain is built from TRBV11-2 and TRBJ2-3, with D maybe TRBD1 (7 bases). The V end lost 5 bases, the J end lost 4 bases, and 13 bases lay between the germline ends. There are 14 residues in the CDR3. CDR1 is SGHAT, CDR2 FQNNGV, per germline. CDR3 sequence (DNA): TGTGCCAGCAGCCCGGTCAGGGGGGCAGATACGCAGTATTTT. This translates into CASSPVRGADTQYF.

The J gene is TRBJ2-3, the V gene TRBV29-1, with 8 bases matching TRBD1. The CDR3 sequence is 13 residues long. Germline CDR1 is SQVTM and CDR2 is ANQGSEA. Trimming took 7 bases from V and 6 from J; bases not matched to a gene: 9. The CDR3 DNA reads TGCAGCGGGCAACAGGGGGTAGTGGATACGCAGTATTTT. This translates into CSGQQGVVDTQYF.

J is TRBJ1-1 and V is TRBV18, with 9 bases that match TRBD1. Losses at the gene ends were 2 bases for V and 5 bases for J; bases not matched to a gene: 6. This CDR3 is built from 15 residues. Germline V gives CDR1 KGHSH, CDR2 LQKENI. CDR3 amino acids: CASSPGGQGLTEAFF. The CDR3 nucleotides are TGTGCCAGCTCACCAGGGGGACAGGGTTTAACTGAAGCTTTCTTT.

The chain recombines TRBV7-8 with TRBJ2-1; 12 positions match TRBD2. Germline trimming cut 8 bases from V and 10 bases from J; bases unmatched to any gene: 6. The CDR3 loop spans 13 amino acids. From germline, CDR1 is SGHVS and CDR2 FQNEAQ. The CDR3 loop reads CASLLAGGWEQFF. In nucleotides, the CDR3 is TGTGCCAGCCTACTAGCGGGAGGTTGGGAGCAGTTCTTC.

This sequence joins TRBV6-1 and TRBJ1-2; no definite D call. The germline V gene encodes CDR1 MNHNS and CDR2 SASEGT. V lost 11 bases and J lost 0, with 16 bases in between. The CDR3 length is 14 residues. CDR3 in DNA: TGTGCCTCAGGTGGGCAGCCAGCTAACTATGGCTACACCTTC. Translation: CASGGQPANYGYTF.

V gene TRBV4-1 combines with J gene TRBJ1-3; TRBD1 is a possible D gene (5 bases). Germline-derived CDR1 and CDR2 are MGHRA and YSYEKL. The CDR3 spans 18 residues. V was cut by 4 bases and J by 0 bases, with 19 bases left in between. The CDR3 coding sequence is TGCGCCAGCAGCCCAGCCCGGGAGGGACGGGGCTCTGGAAACACCATATATTTT. Its translation: CASSPAREGRGSGNTIYF.

V and J are TRBV18 and TRBJ2-2, with TRBD2 matching over 8 bases. Germline lookup yields CDR1 KGHSH and CDR2 LQKENI. The V and J ends lost 4 bases and 1 base, in that order; junction bases with no gene match: 5. The CDR3 consists of 16 residues. The CDR3 DNA reads TGTGCCAGCTCACTGACCGGGACTAGGAACACCGGGGAGCTGTTTTTT. Residues: CASSLTGTRNTGELFF.

V is TRBV7-2 and J is TRBJ2-3, with a possible D match to TRBD2 (6 bases). Germline CDR1 reads SGHTA; CDR2 reads FQGNSA. The V end lost 4 bases, the J end lost 10 bases, and 12 bases lay between the germline ends. This CDR3 has 12 residues. The CDR3 coding sequence is TGTGCCAGCAGCTCCCGGGGGTTTCCGCAGTATTTT. This codes for CASSSRGFPQYF.

The V gene is TRBV28, the J gene TRBJ2-3, with D unclear. In germline, CDR1 is MDHEN, CDR2 SYDVKM. The V and J ends lost 5 bases and 0 bases respectively, with 6 bases between them. This CDR3 contains 13 residues. The CDR3 protein is CASSPPSTDTQYF. The CDR3 DNA reads as TGTGCCAGCAGTCCCCCTAGCACAGATACGCAGTATTTT.

V is TRBV27 and J is TRBJ2-2; D call uncertain. CDR1 and CDR2 (germline): MNHEY, SMNVEV (reference sequence). The V end was cut by 2 bases, the J end by 9 bases, with 7 bases between. The CDR3 is 12 residues long. CDR3 DNA sequence: TGTGCCAGCAGTTTAGGTGGCAGGGAGCTGTTTTTT. It codes for CASSLGGRELFF.

The chain combines TRBV2 with TRBJ2-1; 9 nucleotides align to TRBD1. J lost 8 bases, V lost 6 bases, and 17 bases had no gene match. Germline V gene data show CDR1 as SNHLY and CDR2 as FYNNEI. The CDR3 length is 17 residues. Here the CDR3 DNA reads TGTGCCAGCAGAGCCCAGGGACAGGGCACTCCCCGCGATGAGCAGTTCTTC. It is translated as CASRAQGQGTPRDEQFF.

CDR3 sequence (DNA): TGCAGTGCAAGGAGCGGTGAGCAGTTCTTC. It codes for CSARSGEQFF. This chain uses TRBV20-1 with TRBJ2-1; tentative D call: TRBD2 (5 bases). Germline V gene data show CDR1 as DFQATT and CDR2 as SNEGSKA (reference sequence). The V and J ends lost 6 bases and 9 bases respectively, with 9 bases between them. The CDR3 loop spans 10 amino acids.

The V and J genes are TRBV10-1 and TRBJ2-1; D is undetermined. Germline V gives CDR1 WNHNN, CDR2 SYGVQD (reference sequence). This CDR3 has 12 amino acids. V gave up 6 bases and J gave up 8 bases, with 11 bases separating them. Here the CDR3 reads CASSSNRYEQFF. In nucleotides, the CDR3 is TGCGCCAGCAGCTCGAACCGGTATGAGCAGTTCTTC.